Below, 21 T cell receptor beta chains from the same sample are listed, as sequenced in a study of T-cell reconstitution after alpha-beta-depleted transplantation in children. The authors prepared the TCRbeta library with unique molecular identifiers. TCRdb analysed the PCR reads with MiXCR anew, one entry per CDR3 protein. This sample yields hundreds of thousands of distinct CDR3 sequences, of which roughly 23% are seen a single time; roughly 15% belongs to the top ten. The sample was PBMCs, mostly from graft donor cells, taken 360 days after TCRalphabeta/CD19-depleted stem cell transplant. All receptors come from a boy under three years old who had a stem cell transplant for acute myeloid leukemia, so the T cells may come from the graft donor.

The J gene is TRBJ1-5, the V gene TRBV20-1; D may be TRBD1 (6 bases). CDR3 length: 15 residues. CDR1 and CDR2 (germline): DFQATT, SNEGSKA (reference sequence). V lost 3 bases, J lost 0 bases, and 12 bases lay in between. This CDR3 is CSARITGLSNQPQHF. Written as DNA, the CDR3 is TGCAGTGCTAGGATTACAGGGCTTAGCAATCAGCCCCAGCATTTT.

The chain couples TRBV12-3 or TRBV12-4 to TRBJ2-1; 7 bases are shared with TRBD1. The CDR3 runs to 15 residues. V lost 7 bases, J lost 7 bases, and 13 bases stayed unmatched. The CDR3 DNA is TGTGCCAGCACCCCGCTCGAGGGGGCGGGTAATGAGCAGTTCTTC. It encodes CASTPLEGAGNEQFF.

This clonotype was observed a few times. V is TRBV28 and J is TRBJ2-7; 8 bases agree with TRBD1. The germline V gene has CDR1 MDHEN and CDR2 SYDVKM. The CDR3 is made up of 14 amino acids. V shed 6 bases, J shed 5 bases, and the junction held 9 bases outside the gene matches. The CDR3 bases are TGTGCCAGCAGGGACGGGACAGGAGGGAACGAGCAGTACGTC. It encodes CASRDGTGGNEQYV.

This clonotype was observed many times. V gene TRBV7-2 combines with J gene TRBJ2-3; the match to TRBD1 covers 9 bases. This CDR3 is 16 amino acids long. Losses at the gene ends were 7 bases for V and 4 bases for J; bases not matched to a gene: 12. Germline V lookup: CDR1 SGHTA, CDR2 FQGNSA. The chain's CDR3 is CASTILTGGAADTQYF. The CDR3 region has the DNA TGTGCCAGCACTATTTTGACAGGGGGAGCAGCAGATACGCAGTATTTT. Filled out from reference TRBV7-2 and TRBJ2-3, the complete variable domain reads GAGVSQSPSNKVTEKGKDVELRCDPISGHTALYWYRQSLGQGLEFLIYFQGNSAPDKSGLPSDRFSAERTGGSVSTLTIQRTQQEDSAVYLCASTILTGGAADTQYFGPGTRLTVL.

CDR3 nucleotide sequence: TGTGCCAGCAGTGAAGCGCTAGGGAGTGGGACTGAAGCTTTCTTT. Translated, it gives CASSEALGSGTEAFF. V and J are TRBV6-1 and TRBJ1-1; D is undetermined. The ends were cut back, 0 bases at V and 5 bases at J, with 13 bases in the middle. The germline V gene encodes CDR1 MNHNS and CDR2 SASEGT. The CDR3 is made up of 15 amino acids.

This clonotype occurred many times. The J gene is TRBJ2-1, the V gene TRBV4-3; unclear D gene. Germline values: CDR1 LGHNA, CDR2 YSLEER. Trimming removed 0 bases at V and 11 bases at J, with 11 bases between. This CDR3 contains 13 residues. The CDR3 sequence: CASSQDGQRKQFF. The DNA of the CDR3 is TGCGCCAGCAGCCAAGATGGCCAGCGTAAGCAGTTCTTC.

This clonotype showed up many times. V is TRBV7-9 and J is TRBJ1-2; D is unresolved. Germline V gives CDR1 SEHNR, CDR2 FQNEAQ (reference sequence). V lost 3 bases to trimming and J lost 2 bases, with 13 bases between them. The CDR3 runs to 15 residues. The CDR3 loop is CASSFKGRENYGYTF. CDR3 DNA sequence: TGTGCCAGCAGCTTTAAGGGAAGGGAGAACTATGGCTACACCTTC. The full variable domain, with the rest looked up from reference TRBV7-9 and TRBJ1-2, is DTGVSQNPRHKITKRGQNVTFRCDPISEHNRLYWYRQTLGQGPEFLTYFQNEAQLEKSRLLSDRFSAERPKGSFSTLEIQRTEQGDSAMYLCASSFKGRENYGYTFGSGTRLTVV.

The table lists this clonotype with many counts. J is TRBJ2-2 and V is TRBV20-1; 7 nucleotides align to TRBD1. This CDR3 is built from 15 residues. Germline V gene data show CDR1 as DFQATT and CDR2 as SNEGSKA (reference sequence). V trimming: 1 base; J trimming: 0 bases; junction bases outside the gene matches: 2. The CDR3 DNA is TGCAGTGCTAGAGGAGGGGGCGCGAACACCGGGGAGCTGTTTTTT. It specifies CSARGGGANTGELFF.

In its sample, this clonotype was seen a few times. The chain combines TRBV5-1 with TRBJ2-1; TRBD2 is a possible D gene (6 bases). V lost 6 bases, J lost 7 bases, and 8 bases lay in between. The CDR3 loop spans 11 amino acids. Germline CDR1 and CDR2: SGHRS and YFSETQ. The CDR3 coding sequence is TGCGCCAGCACCGCGGGGAATGAGCAGTTCTTC. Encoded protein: CASTAGNEQFF.

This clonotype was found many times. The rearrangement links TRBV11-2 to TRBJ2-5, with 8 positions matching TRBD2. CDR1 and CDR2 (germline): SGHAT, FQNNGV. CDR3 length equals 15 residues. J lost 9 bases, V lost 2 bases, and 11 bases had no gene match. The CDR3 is CASSLSGGPVMAQYF. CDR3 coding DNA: TGTGCCAGCAGCTTATCGGGGGGGCCCGTAATGGCCCAGTACTTC.

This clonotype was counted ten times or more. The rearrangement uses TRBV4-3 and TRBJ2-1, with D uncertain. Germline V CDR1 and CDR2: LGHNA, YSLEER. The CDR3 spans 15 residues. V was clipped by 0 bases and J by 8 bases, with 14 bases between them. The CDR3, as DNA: TGCGCCAGCAGCCAAGATTTCCGTGGGATGGATGAGCAGTTCTTC. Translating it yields CASSQDFRGMDEQFF.

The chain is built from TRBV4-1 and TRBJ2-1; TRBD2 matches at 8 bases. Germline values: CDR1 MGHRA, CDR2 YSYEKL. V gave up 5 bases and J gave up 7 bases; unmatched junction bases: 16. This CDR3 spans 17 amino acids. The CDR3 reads CASSYLRERGSANEQFF. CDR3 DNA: TGCGCCAGCAGCTACCTTCGCGAGCGGGGGTCTGCTAATGAGCAGTTCTTC.

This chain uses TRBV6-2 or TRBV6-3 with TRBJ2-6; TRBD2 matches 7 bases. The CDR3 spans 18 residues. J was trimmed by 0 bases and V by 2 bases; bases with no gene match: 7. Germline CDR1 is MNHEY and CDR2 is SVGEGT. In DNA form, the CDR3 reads TGTGCCAGCAGTTACCATCTAGCGGCGCCCTCTGGGGCCAACGTCCTGACTTTC. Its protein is CASSYHLAAPSGANVLTF.

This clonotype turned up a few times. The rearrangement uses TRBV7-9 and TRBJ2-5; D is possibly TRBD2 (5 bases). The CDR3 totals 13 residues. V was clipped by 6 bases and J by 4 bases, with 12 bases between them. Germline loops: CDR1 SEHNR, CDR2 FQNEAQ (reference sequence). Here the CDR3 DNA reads TGTGCCAGCAGGGGTGGACGGGGAGAGACCCAGTACTTC. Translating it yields CASRGGRGETQYF. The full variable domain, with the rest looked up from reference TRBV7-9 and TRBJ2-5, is DTGVSQNPRHKITKRGQNVTFRCDPISEHNRLYWYRQTLGQGPEFLTYFQNEAQLEKSRLLSDRFSAERPKGSFSTLEIQRTEQGDSAMYLCASRGGRGETQYFGPGTRLLVL.

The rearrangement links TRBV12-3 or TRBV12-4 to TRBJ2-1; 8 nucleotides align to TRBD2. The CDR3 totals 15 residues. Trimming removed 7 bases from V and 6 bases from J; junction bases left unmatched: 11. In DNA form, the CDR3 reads TGTGCCAGCACCGCACCGGGACTAGAGCTCAATGAGCAGTTCTTC. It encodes CASTAPGLELNEQFF.

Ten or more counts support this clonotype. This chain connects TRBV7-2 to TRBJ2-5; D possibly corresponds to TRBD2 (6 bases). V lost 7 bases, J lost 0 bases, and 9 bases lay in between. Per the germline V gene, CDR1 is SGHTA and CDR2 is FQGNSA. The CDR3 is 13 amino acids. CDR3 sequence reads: CASTGDYQETQYF. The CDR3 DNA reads TGTGCCAGCACCGGGGACTACCAAGAGACCCAGTACTTC.

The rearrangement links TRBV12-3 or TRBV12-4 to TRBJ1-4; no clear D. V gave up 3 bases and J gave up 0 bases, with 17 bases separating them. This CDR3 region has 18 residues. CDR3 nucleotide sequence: TGTGCCAGCAGTTTCTTACCCGGAGACAAGCCAACTAATGAAAAACTGTTTTTT. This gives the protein CASSFLPGDKPTNEKLFF.

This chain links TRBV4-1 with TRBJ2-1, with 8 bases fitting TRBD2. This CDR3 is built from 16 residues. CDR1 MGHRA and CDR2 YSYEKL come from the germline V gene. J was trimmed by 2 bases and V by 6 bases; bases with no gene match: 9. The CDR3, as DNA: TGCGCCAGCAGGAAAGCGGGGGCCCTAACCTACAATGAGCAGTTCTTC. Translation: CASRKAGALTYNEQFF.

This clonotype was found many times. The CDR3 loop is CASTLRGSSYNEQFF. CDR3 nucleotide sequence: TGTGCCAGCACGCTCCGTGGGAGCTCCTACAATGAGCAGTTCTTC. The chain links TRBV11-2 to TRBJ2-1, with a weak D call TRBD2 (5 bases). The germline V gene encodes CDR1 SGHAT and CDR2 FQNNGV. V lost 7 bases and J lost 0, with 13 bases in between. The CDR3 spans 15 residues.

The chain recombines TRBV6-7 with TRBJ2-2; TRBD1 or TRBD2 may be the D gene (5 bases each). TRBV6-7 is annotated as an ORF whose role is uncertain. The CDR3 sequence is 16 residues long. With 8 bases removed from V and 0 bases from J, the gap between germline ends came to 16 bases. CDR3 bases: TGTGCCAGCCGGACCCCCGGGGCCGCGAACACCGGGGAGCTGTTTTTT. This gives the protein CASRTPGAANTGELFF.

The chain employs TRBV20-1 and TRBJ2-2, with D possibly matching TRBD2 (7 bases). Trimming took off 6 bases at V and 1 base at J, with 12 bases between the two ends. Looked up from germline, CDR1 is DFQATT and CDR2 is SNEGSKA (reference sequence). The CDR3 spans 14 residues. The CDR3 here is CSANGGQNTGELFF. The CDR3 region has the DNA TGCAGTGCAAACGGGGGGCAGAACACCGGGGAGCTGTTTTTT.